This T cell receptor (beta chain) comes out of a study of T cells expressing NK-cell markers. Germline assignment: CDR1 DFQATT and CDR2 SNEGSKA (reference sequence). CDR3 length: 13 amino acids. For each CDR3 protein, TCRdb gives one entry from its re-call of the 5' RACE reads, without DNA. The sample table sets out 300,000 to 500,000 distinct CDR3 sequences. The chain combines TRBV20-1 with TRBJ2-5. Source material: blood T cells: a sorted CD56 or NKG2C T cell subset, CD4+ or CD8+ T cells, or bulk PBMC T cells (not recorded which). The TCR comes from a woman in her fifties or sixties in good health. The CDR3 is CSARWTLGETQYF.